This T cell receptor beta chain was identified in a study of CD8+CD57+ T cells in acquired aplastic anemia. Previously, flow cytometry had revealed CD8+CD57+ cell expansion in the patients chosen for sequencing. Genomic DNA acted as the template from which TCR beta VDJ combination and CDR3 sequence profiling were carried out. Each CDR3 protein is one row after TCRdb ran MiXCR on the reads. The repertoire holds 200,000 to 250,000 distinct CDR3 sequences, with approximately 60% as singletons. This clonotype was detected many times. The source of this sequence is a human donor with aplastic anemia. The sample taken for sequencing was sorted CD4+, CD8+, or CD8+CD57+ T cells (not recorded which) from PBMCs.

CDR3 DNA: TGCGCCAGCAGCCAAACTTTATTCCTGACAGCCGGGAGCTATGGCTACACCTTC. It is translated as CASSQTLFLTAGSYGYTF. V and J are TRBV4-1 and TRBJ1-2; D is possibly TRBD1 (5 bases). CDR1 and CDR2 (germline): MGHRA, YSYEKL. This CDR3 region has 18 residues. V lost 2 bases and J 4 bases, leaving 23 bases between the germline ends.